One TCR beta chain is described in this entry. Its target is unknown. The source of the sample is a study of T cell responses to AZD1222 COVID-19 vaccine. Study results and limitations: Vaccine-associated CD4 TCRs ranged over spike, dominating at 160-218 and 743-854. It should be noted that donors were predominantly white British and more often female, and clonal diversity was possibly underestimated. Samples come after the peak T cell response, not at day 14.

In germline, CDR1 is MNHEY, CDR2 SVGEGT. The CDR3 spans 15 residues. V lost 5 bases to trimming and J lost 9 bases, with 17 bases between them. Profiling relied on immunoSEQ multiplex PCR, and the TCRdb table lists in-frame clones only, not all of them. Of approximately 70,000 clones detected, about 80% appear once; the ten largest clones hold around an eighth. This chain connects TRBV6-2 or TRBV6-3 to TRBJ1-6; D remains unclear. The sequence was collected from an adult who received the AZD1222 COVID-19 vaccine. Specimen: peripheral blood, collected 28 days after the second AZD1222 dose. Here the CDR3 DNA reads TGTGCCAGCAGTGCCCCCGAGGCCTTCAGTTCACCCCTCCACTTT. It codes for CASSAPEAFSSPLHF.